The rows below give T cell receptor beta chains drawn from one sample of a study of cytomegalovirus exposure and HLA in healthy donors. The assay was immunoSEQ multiplex PCR, and TCRdb's table has in-frame clones only and misses some. The sample data list 100,000 to 150,000 clones. Source material: PBMCs. The receptors were gathered from a man in his late teens or twenties in good health and CMV-seronegative. Each CDR3 is given with its conserved first and last residue. D genes are given only for firm matches.

>TRBD1|TRBJ1-4|TRBV5-6
TGTGCCAGCTATTCAGCTCAGGGACAGCGGAATGAAAAACTGTTTTTT
CASYSAQGQRNEKLFF
>-|TRBJ2-1|TRBV9
TGTGCCAGCAGCGTCTCCGGGGGGCCCTCCAATGAGCAGTTCTTC
CASSVSGGPSNEQFF
>TRBD1|TRBJ1-2|TRBV6-4
TGTGCCAGCAGCCCCCGGACAGGGAACTTCCATGGCTACACCTTC
CASSPRTGNFHGYTF
>-|TRBJ1-4|TRBV10-3
TGTGCCATCAGTGCGCCACAGGGAAAAGGGGGAAAACTGTTTTTT
CAISAPQGKGGKLFF
>-|TRBJ1-1|TRBV29-1
TGCAGCGTTGAAGAAGTTCTCGGGGAGAGCGCTGAAGCTTTCTTT
CSVEEVLGESAEAFF
>-|TRBJ1-2|TRBV9
TGTGCCAGCAGCACTCAGTCGGGGGGCGGCTACACCTTC
CASSTQSGGGYTF
>TRBD2|TRBJ2-1|TRBV27
TGTGCCAGCAGTGCCATGACTAGCGGGAGCCCTAATGAGCAGTTCTTC
CASSAMTSGSPNEQFF
>-|TRBJ1-5|TRBV19
TGTGCCAGTAGTATGGTACAGGGTCATATTGGCAATCAGCCCCAGCATTTT
CASSMVQGHIGNQPQHF
>-|TRBJ2-7|TRBV2
TGTGCCAGCAGCCCGGGGTATGGTACCTACGAGCAGTACTTC
CASSPGYGTYEQYF
>-|TRBJ2-1|TRBV11-1
TGTGCCAGCAGCCCCCCCGGGACAACCTACAATGAGCAGTTCTTC
CASSPPGTTYNEQFF
>-|TRBJ1-1|TRBV18
TGTGCCAGCTCACCACCTAATATAGGGGCATCCACTGAAGCTTTCTTT
CASSPPNIGASTEAFF
>TRBD2|TRBJ2-2|TRBV2
TGTGCCAGCAGTGAGGTCCGGTGGCGGGAGGGCACTAACACCGGGGAGCTGTTTTTT
CASSEVRWREGTNTGELFF
>TRBD2|TRBJ2-7|TRBV10-3
TGTGCCATCAGGGCTAGCGGGGGATACGAGCAGTACTTC
CAIRASGGYEQYF
>-|TRBJ1-5|TRBV23-1
TGCGCCAGCAGTCAACCTAACTCGGGGGTGGGTCAGCCCCAGCATTTT
CASSQPNSGVGQPQHF
>-|TRBJ2-7|TRBV6-1
TGTGCCAGCAGTGAAGTTTTGGACACCTACGAGCAGTACTTC
CASSEVLDTYEQYF
>TRBD1|TRBJ2-7|TRBV5-4
TGTGCCAGCAGCCTCACAGGGGGCGGCCTCTCCTACGAGCAGTACTTC
CASSLTGGGLSYEQYF
>TRBD1|TRBJ1-5|TRBV7-2
TGTGCCAGCAGCGAAGGACAGGGGGCTTATAGCAATCAGCCCCAGCATTTT
CASSEGQGAYSNQPQHF
>TRBD1|TRBJ1-1|TRBV30
TGTGCCTGGAGTCCAGGGGGCGCGGGGGAAGCTTTCTTT
CAWSPGGAGEAFF
>TRBD2|TRBJ2-1|TRBV7-2
TGTGCCAGTATTTTTAGCGGGAGCTCCTACAATGAGCAGTTCTTC
CASIFSGSSYNEQFF
>-|TRBJ1-1|TRBV30
TGTGCCTGGAGTGTACCAGAACCCTTCACTGAAGCTTTCTTT
CAWSVPEPFTEAFF
>-|TRBJ1-1|TRBV2
TGTGCCAGCCCGGTACAGCCGAACACTGAAGCTTTCTTT
CASPVQPNTEAFF
>-|TRBJ1-2|TRBV7-8
TGTGCCAGCAGCTCCGCGAGAGGGAGGAACTATGGCTACACCTTC
CASSSARGRNYGYTF
>-|TRBJ2-4|TRBV10-1
TGCGCCAGCAGGGGACAACCCCTTACAGCCAAAAACATTCAGTACTTC
CASRGQPLTAKNIQYF
>-|TRBJ1-1|TRBV21-1
TGTGCCAGCAGCAAAGTGAGGACAGAAGCTTTCTTT
CASSKVRTEAFF
>TRBD1|TRBJ2-7|TRBV7-8
TGTGCCAGCAGCGCCCTGACAGGGTCCTACGAGCAGTACTTC
CASSALTGSYEQYF
>TRBD1|TRBJ2-2|TRBV6-5
TGTGCCAGCAGTTACTCCTTAGGGGGCGTCACCGGGGAGCTGTTTTTT
CASSYSLGGVTGELFF
>-|TRBJ2-1|TRBV19
TGTGCCAGTAGCCAGACAGGTCTGAAAATGGATGAGCAGTTCTTC
CASSQTGLKMDEQFF